The TCR beta chain under discussion was sequenced for a study of regulatory T cells in long-lasting Graves disease. Time point: newly diagnosed GD, antithyroid drugs for less than 3 months. RNA from PBMCs was the source of the TCR library. V was trimmed by 4 bases and J by 6 bases, leaving 11 bases between them. The CDR3 runs 13 residues. Germline lookup yields CDR1 MNHEY and CDR2 SVGAGI. Both iRepertoire HTBI primers and Arm-PCR of CDR3 regions were used to build the TCR beta libraries. TCRdb itself ran the multiplex PCR reads through MiXCR, one entry per CDR3 protein. This sample has around 400,000 distinct CDR3 sequences, with 15% found just once. This sample also belongs to another study, concerning T cells in Graves' hyperthyroidism and ophthalmopathy.

V is TRBV6-5 and J is TRBJ2-3; the D gene is possibly TRBD2 (5 bases). The clonotype originates from a woman in her thirties or forties with Graves disease. The sequencing here drew on peripheral blood mononuclear cells (PBMCs), taken at new diagnosis, from a patient treated with antithyroid drugs. The CDR3 DNA reads as TGTGCCAGCAGTTTACCTCAGCGGGATACGCAGTATTTT. Its translation: CASSLPQRDTQYF.